The T cell receptor beta chain described here comes from a study of blood T cell repertoires in COVID-19 (TCRdb year 2020). Background for the entire study: Samples from collaborators originated in the United States, Italy and Spain and spanned both the acute and convalescent phases of COVID-19. The material from the prospective study consisted of cDNA or gDNA derived from T cells, B-cell-depleted T cells, or PBMCs. A de-identified subject ID, COVID-19 status, age in years and sex were almost always included in the sample metadata. Samples came from the ongoing ImmuneRACE study (first 160 participants) plus 1,254 subjects from 6 global collaborators. Subjects who had been exposed to COVID-19, were actively infected with it, or had recovered from it provided the deeply sampled blood TCRbeta repertoires that made up the dataset. Where available, HLA class I and class II types were taken from metadata supplied by the sample provider and were not determined by assay-based typing. A freely available public database, intended as a resource for researchers studying the immune response to SARS-CoV-2, is where the repertoires were released.

CDR1 and CDR2, looked up from the germline V gene, are SGHNT and YENEEA. From its cysteine to its phenylalanine, the CDR3 spans 14 amino acids. Kept here is only the CDR3 DNA, which spans 42 bases and is read in frame from base 1. V and J lose 4 bases and 4 bases, and a span of 13 bases separates them. TCRbeta CDR3 regions were amplified from genomic DNA by means of the immunoSEQ Assay, a bias-controlled multiplex PCR. The authors' analysis ran thus. Nucleated cell counts per sample were estimated from amplification of reference gene primers within the assay. To quantify the absolute abundance of each unique TCRbeta CDR3 rearrangement, sequence reads were collapsed and filtered. For each sample, productive Simpson clonality was calculated by taking the square root of Simpson's diversity index across productive rearrangements. TCRdb mirrors the immuneACCESS table, restricted to in-frame sequences. Some clones are absent from its copies; in checked studies, under half trace to an unresolved V gene, and the reason for the others is unknown. V and J calls plus clone size are reproduced from that table; the DNA served to infer D and trimming. This sample holds about 120,000 clones; roughly 83% were observed only once. The ten largest clones take up 3% to 4.5% of the sample.

Overall results and qualifications from the work: How much clinical and demographic metadata was included differed by source and by participant, and the metadata was provided uncurated.

The collaborating institutions used their own protocols to collect whole blood in K2EDTA tubes. For TCRbeta analysis, collaborators shipped samples as frozen whole blood, isolated PBMCs, or DNA extracted from either of those sample types. As regards this clone: Its antigen remains unidentified. Within one base of it there is no much larger clone, and no base qualities were kept.

The sample taken for sequencing was peripheral blood. The sequence is built from TRBV11-3 and TRBJ2-5, with the D gene not clear enough to name. The source is a woman over 75 with acute or convalescent COVID-19. The sequenced DNA is TGTGCCAGCAGCTCAGGTTCTATGGGAGAGACCCAGTACTTC. Its translation reads: CASSSGSMGETQYF.